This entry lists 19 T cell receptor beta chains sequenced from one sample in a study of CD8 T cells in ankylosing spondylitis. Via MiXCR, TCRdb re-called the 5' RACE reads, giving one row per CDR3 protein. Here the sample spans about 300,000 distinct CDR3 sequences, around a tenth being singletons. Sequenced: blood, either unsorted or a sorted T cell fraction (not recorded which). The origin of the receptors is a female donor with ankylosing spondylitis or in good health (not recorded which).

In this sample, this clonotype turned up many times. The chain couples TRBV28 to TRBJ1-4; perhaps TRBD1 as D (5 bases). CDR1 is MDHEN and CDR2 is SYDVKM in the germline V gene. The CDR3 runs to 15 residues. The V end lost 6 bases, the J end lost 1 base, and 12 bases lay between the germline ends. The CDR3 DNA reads TGTGCCAGCAGGGTCCGAGGGGTAACTAATGAAAAACTGTTTTTT. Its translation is CASRVRGVTNEKLFF. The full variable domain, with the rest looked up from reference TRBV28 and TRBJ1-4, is DVKVTQSSRYLVKRTGEKVFLECVQDMDHENMFWYRQDPGLGLRLIYFSYDVKMKEKGDIPEGYSVSREKKERFSLILESASTNQTSMYLCASRVRGVTNEKLFFGSGTQLSVL.

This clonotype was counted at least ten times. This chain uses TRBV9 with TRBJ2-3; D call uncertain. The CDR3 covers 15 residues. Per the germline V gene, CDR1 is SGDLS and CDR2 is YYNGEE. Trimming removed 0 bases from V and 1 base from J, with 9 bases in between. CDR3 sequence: CASSVEDTGTDTQYF. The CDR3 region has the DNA TGTGCCAGCAGCGTAGAAGACACCGGCACAGATACGCAGTATTTT.

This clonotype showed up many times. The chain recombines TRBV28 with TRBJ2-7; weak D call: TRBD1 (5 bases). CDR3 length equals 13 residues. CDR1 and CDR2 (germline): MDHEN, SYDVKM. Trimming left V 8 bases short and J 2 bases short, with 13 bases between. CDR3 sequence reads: CASLRQFPYEQYF. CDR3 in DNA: TGTGCCAGCCTCCGACAGTTTCCCTACGAGCAGTACTTC.

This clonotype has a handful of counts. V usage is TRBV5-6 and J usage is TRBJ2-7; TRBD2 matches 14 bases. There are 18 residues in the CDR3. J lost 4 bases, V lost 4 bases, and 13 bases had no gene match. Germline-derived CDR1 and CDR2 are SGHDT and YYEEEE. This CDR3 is CASSPLYRLAGGVYEQYF. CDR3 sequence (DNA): TGTGCCAGCAGCCCATTATACAGACTAGCGGGGGGGGTGTACGAGCAGTACTTC.

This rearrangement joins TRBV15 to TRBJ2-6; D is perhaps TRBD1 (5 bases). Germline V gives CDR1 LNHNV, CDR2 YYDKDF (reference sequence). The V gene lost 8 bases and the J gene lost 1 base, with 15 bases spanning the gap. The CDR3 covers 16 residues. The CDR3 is CATRDDGHSGANVLTF. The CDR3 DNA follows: TGTGCCACCCGTGACGACGGACATTCTGGGGCCAACGTCCTGACTTTC.

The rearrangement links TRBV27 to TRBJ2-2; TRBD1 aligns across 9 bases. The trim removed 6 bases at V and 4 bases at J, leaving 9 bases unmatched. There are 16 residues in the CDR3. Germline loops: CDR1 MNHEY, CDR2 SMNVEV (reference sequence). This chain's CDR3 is CASRPGDRVGTGELFF. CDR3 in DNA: TGTGCCAGCAGACCTGGGGACAGGGTCGGCACCGGGGAGCTGTTTTTT.

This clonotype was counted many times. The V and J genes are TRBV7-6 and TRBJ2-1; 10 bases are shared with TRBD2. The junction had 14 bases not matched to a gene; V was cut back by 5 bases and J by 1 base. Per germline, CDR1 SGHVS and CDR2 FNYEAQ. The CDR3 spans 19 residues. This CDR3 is CASSRQFLAGGLSYNEQFF. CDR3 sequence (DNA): TGTGCCAGCAGCCGCCAGTTTTTAGCGGGAGGTTTGTCCTACAATGAGCAGTTCTTC.

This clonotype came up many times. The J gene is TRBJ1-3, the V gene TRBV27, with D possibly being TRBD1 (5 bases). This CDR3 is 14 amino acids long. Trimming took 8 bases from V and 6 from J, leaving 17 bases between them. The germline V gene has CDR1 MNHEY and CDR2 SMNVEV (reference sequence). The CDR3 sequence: CASGTGTGLNTIYF. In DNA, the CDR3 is TGTGCCAGCGGAACCGGGACTGGCTTAAACACCATATATTTT.

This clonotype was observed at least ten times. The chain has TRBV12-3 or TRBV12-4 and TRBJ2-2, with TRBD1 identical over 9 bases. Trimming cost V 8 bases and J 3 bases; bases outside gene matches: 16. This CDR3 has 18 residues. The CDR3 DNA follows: TGTGCCAGCCTAGGGACAGGGTTTGATACTACCGACACCGGGGAGCTGTTTTTT. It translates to CASLGTGFDTTDTGELFF.

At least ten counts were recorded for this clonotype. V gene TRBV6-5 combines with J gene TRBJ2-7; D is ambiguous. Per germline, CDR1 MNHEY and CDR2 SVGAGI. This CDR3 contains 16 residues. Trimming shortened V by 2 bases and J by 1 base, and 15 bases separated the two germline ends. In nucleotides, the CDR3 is TGTGCCAGCAGTTACGAGCCCCCGCCTCGGTCCTACGAGCAGTACTTC. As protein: CASSYEPPPRSYEQYF.

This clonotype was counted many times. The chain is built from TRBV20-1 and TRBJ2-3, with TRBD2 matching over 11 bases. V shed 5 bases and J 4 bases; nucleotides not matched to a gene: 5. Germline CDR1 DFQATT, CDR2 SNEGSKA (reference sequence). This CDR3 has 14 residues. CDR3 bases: TGCAGTGCTTTAGCGGGGGGGGCAGCAGATACGCAGTATTTT. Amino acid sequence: CSALAGGAADTQYF.

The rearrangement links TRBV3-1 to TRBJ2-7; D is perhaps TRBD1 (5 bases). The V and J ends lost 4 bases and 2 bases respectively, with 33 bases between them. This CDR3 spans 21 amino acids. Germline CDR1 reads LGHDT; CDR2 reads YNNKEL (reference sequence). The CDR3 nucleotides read TGTGCCAGCAGCCTTCTGCGGCTAGGGGCAAACAGTAAACCACATACCTACGAGCAGTACTTC. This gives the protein CASSLLRLGANSKPHTYEQYF.

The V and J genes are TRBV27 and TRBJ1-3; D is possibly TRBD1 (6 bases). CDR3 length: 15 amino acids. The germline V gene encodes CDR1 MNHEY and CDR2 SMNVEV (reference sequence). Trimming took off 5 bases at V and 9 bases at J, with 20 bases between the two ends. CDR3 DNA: TGTGCCAGCAGTCCCGACAGGAGCGAGCCAGGCACCATATATTTT. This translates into CASSPDRSEPGTIYF.

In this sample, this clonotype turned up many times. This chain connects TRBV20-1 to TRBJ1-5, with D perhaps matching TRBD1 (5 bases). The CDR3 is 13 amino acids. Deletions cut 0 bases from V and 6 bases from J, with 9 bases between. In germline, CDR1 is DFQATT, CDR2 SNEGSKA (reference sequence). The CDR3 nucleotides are TGCAGTGCTAGAGAGGGAGGGGTTCAGCCCCAGCATTTT. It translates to CSAREGGVQPQHF.

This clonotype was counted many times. DNA of the CDR3: TGTGCCAGCAGCTTAACAGGGGACCGGGAGCTGTTTTTT. It encodes CASSLTGDRELFF. This sequence joins TRBV7-3 and TRBJ2-2; D assignment may be TRBD1 or TRBD2 (5 bases each). Between the trimmed V and J ends, which lost 0 bases and 9 bases, there was a span of 8 bases. Germline CDR1 SGHTA, CDR2 FQGTGA. The CDR3 spans 13 residues.

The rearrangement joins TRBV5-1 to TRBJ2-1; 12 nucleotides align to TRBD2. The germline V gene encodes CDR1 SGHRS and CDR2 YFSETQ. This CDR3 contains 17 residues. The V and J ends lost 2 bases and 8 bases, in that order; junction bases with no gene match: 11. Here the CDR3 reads CASSFESSGGAGDEQFF. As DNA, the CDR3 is TGCGCCAGCAGCTTCGAATCTAGCGGGGGGGCTGGGGATGAGCAGTTCTTC.

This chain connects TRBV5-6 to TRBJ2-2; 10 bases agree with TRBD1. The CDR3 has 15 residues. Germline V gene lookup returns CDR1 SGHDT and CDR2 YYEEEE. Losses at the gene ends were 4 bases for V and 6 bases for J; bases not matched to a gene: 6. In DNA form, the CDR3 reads TGTGCCAGCAGCGTTGACAGGGGGCGTTCCGGGGAGCTGTTTTTT. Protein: CASSVDRGRSGELFF.

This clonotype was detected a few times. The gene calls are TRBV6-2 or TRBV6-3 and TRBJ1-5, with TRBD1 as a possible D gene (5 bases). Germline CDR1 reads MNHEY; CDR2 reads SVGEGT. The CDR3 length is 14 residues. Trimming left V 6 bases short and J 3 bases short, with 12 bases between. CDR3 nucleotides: TGTGCCAGCAGGGGACGGATGAACAATCAGCCCCAGCATTTT. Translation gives CASRGRMNNQPQHF.

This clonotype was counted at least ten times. The DNA of the CDR3 is TGTGCCAGCAGCCCTCCCCGAGTTAGCCCCCCTTACGAGCAGTACTTC. Translated: CASSPPRVSPPYEQYF. The chain recombines TRBV7-2 with TRBJ2-7; no clear D gene. This CDR3 contains 16 residues. In germline, CDR1 is SGHTA, CDR2 FQGNSA. Trimming pared 5 bases from V and 4 bases from J, leaving 21 bases between.